Listed below are T cell receptor beta chains from one sample, sequenced in a study of T cells in Graves' hyperthyroidism and ophthalmopathy. TCRdb fed the multiplex PCR reads into MiXCR, producing one record per CDR3 protein. The sample carries more than 500,000 distinct CDR3 sequences, roughly a sixth recorded once. Sequencing was done on a sample of blood. The receptors come from a woman aged 30 to 39 with Graves' ophthalmopathy. The conserved cysteine and the conserved F or W are not part of the CDR3 here.

TRBV9 | ASSPRYTGELF
TRBV13 | ASSSGVSNQPQH
TRBV12-3/TRBV12-4 | ASSLSGLDTEAF
TRBV6-6 | ASSYDGASGSDEQF
TRBV27 | ASSEIQGNGYT
TRBV7-3 | ASSVSAGTETQY
TRBV24-1 | ATSSATSSDTQY
TRBV20-1 | SARVGLAEYNEQF
TRBV20-1 | SAQSTSGSFGEQF
TRBV9 | ASSVEGTSEQPQH
TRBV18 | ASSPRDGTVYEQY
TRBV6-1 | ASSEVFQGLETQY
TRBV6-1 | ASSVQGAGSFYEQY
TRBV10-3 | AISDGEETQY
TRBV6-2/TRBV6-3 | ASRPDRGRVYGYT
TRBV7-9 | ASSKGGGAVQETQY
TRBV28 | ASSSRTSGLDYNEQF
TRBV3-1 | ASSQVTEQF
TRBV20-1 | SAREIYSGRAGELF
TRBV7-2 | ASSYRASQHSPLH
TRBV27 | AGSFQGLEGYT
TRBV6-2/TRBV6-3 | ASRGGGPSYNEQF
TRBV27 | ASTWGPSTDTQY
TRBV28 | ASTTFWTSGNEQF
TRBV27 | ASRPGGAMNTEAF
TRBV27 | ASSLSSGNGEQY
TRBV2 | ASSPSTMGQGATEAF
TRBV18 | ASSDTSGEGPSHEQY
TRBV20-1 | SASTGTKEYEQY
TRBV6-1 | ASIPDRGYTEAF
TRBV19 | ASSIGLKGGELF
TRBV7-8 | ASSPTSGRRETQY
TRBV20-1 | SAGIGTSGPSTDTQY
TRBV3-1 | ASSQIQGGEQY
TRBV20-1 | SARAPWSYEQY
TRBV4-3 | ASSRGRQGAGGIQY
TRBV27 | ASSTPGTPWNEQY
TRBV3-1 | ASSQLGSSEPGELF
TRBV5-4 | ASSHLTSGDTDTQY
TRBV4-1 | ASSHPRGRGLPGELF
TRBV3-1 | ANSQGEVIEKLF
TRBV5-1 | ASSLAVLENTGELF
TRBV12-5 | ASGPLNEVQDYGYT
TRBV5-4 | ASSLRAVAKRDT
TRBV29-1 | SVENPPGGEQF
TRBV7-9 | ASSARQGSVANYGYT
TRBV29-1 | SVDTGGYGYT
TRBV2 | ASSYGLAGGTGELF
TRBV2 | ARGAGQSGGYT
TRBV3-1 | ASSFAGVGNEQF
TRBV30 | AWDVGGPEQY
TRBV6-2/TRBV6-3 | ASSYPQTFQETQY
TRBV6-1 | ASRRQVDSNQPQH
TRBV18 | ASSRVGGDGTDTQY